One and the same sample provided the 26 T cell receptor beta chains below, sequenced in a study of cytomegalovirus exposure and HLA in healthy donors. Vbeta (60) and Jbeta (13) primers were used in the PCR. TCRdb's table, derived via immunoSEQ multiplex PCR, lists solely in-frame clones and lacks some. The sample has around 150,000 clones; around 80% are singletons. Sequenced sample: PBMCs. The source of these receptors is a man in his late teens or twenties in good health and CMV-seronegative.

The chain recombines TRBV19 with TRBJ2-5; no clear D gene. Germline values: CDR1 LNHDA, CDR2 SQIVND (reference sequence). Trimming stripped 5 bases from V and 2 bases from J, with 9 bases between. The CDR3 loop spans 13 amino acids. CDR3 loop: CASSSDTQETQYF. CDR3 DNA: TGTGCCAGTAGTTCCGACACACAAGAGACCCAGTACTTC.

This sequence joins TRBV5-1 and TRBJ2-3, with 7 positions matching TRBD2. The germline gives CDR1 SGHRS, CDR2 YFSETQ. The V gene end was trimmed by 6 bases and the J gene end by 0 bases; junction bases not matched to a gene: 7. There are 15 residues in the CDR3. CDR3 amino acids: CASTIAGVSTDTQYF. The CDR3 DNA reads TGCGCCAGCACCATAGCGGGCGTCAGCACAGATACGCAGTATTTT. Supplemented by reference TRBV5-1 and TRBJ2-3, the full variable domain reads KAGVTQTPRYLIKTRGQQVTLSCSPISGHRSVSWYQQTPGQGLQFLFEYFSETQRNKGNFPGRFSGRQFSNSRSEMNVSTLELGDSALYLCASTIAGVSTDTQYFGPGTRLTVL.

The J gene is TRBJ1-1, the V gene TRBV18; TRBD1 matches 10 bases. Germline CDR1 KGHSH, CDR2 LQKENI. V lost 5 bases to trimming and J lost 2 bases; unmatched junction nucleotides: 8. The CDR3 has 16 amino acids. In DNA form, the CDR3 reads TGTGCCAGCTCAGCGGAATGGGACAGGGGAAACACTGAAGCTTTCTTT. Its translation: CASSAEWDRGNTEAFF.

The rearrangement joins TRBV7-9 to TRBJ2-1, with 7 bases lining up with TRBD2. The germline gives CDR1 SEHNR, CDR2 FQNEAQ (reference sequence). Germline trimming cut 7 bases from V and 7 bases from J; bases unmatched to any gene: 13. CDR3 length: 15 amino acids. The CDR3 DNA follows: TGTGCCAGCAACCGACTAGCTGCCGCCGGGAATGAGCAGTTCTTC. This codes for CASNRLAAAGNEQFF.

This clone appeared once. The chain links TRBV29-1 to TRBJ2-5, with 12 nucleotides matching TRBD2. V was clipped by 7 bases and J by 1 base; unmatched bases: 7. Germline CDR1 SQVTM, CDR2 ANQGSEA. The CDR3 is 15 residues long. CDR3 in amino acids: CSAPGTSGPQETQYF. CDR3 bases: TGCAGCGCCCCGGGGACTAGCGGGCCCCAAGAGACCCAGTACTTC.

The CDR3 nucleotides read TGTGCCAGTAGCCCTGACAGCACCCTTAACTATGGCTACACCTTC. It codes for CASSPDSTLNYGYTF. V usage is TRBV19 and J usage is TRBJ1-2; a weak D match, TRBD1 (5 bases). Trimming removed 6 bases from V and 1 base from J, with 15 bases in between. The CDR3 totals 15 residues. Germline CDR1 LNHDA, CDR2 SQIVND (reference sequence).

The chain has TRBV5-4 and TRBJ2-1, with 7 bases identical to TRBD2. Trimming at V came to 0 bases and at J to 6 bases, leaving 6 bases not matched to a gene. The CDR3 has 15 residues. Germline V gene lookup returns CDR1 SGHNT and CDR2 YYREEE (reference sequence). CDR3 amino acids: CASSLGGRNPNEQFF. Written as DNA, the CDR3 is TGTGCCAGCAGCTTGGGCGGGAGAAACCCCAATGAGCAGTTCTTC.

The V gene is TRBV7-2, the J gene TRBJ1-1, with TRBD1 identical over 8 bases. The trim removed 5 bases at V and 6 bases at J, leaving 11 bases unmatched. Germline V lookup: CDR1 SGHTA, CDR2 FQGNSA. The CDR3 spans 15 residues. CDR3 amino acids: CASSPTDGTGAEAFF. In DNA form, the CDR3 reads TGTGCCAGCAGCCCGACGGATGGGACAGGCGCTGAAGCTTTCTTT. Full variable domain (remainder filled in from reference TRBV7-2 and TRBJ1-1): GAGVSQSPSNKVTEKGKDVELRCDPISGHTALYWYRQSLGQGLEFLIYFQGNSAPDKSGLPSDRFSAERTGGSVSTLTIQRTQQEDSAVYLCASSPTDGTGAEAFFGQGTRLTVV.

The CDR3 nucleotides are TGTGCCAGCAGCTTATACGGGACAGCTAAAGAGACCCAGTACTTC. Translated: CASSLYGTAKETQYF. The chain joins TRBV7-6 to TRBJ2-5; 7 bases map to TRBD1. J lost 3 bases, V lost 2 bases, and 6 bases had no gene match. The V gene's germline CDR1 is SGHVS and CDR2 FNYEAQ. CDR3 length equals 15 residues.

The chain combines TRBV4-3 with TRBJ2-7, with 7 bases that match TRBD1. This CDR3 is built from 15 residues. CDR1 and CDR2 from the germline V gene are LGHNA and YSLEER. J lost 0 bases, V lost 4 bases, and 6 bases had no gene match. CDR3 coding DNA: TGCGCCAGCAGCCCCGCGGCAGGGGGCTCCTACGAGCAGTACTTC. It specifies CASSPAAGGSYEQYF.

In nucleotides, the CDR3 is TGTGCCAGCAGTTCCCGACAGGGGCGGAACACTGAAGCTTTCTTT. As protein: CASSSRQGRNTEAFF. The chain links TRBV6-9 to TRBJ1-1, with 8 nucleotides matching TRBD1. V was pared by 4 bases and J by 1 base, with 5 bases of the junction left unmatched. The CDR3 has 15 residues. The germline CDR1 and CDR2 sequences are MNHGY and SVAAGI.

The V call is TRBV10-1, the J call TRBJ2-3; no clear D. Per the germline V gene, CDR1 is WNHNN and CDR2 is SYGVQD (reference sequence). Trimming removed 4 bases at V and 6 bases at J, with 14 bases between. The CDR3 runs 14 residues. This CDR3 reads CASSVKPFGDTQYF. The CDR3 DNA reads TGCGCCAGCAGTGTAAAGCCCTTCGGGGATACGCAGTATTTT.

The V call is TRBV28, the J call TRBJ2-5, with TRBD1 as a possible D gene (6 bases). Germline V gene data show CDR1 as MDHEN and CDR2 as SYDVKM. This CDR3 region has 13 residues. The germline V and J ends were trimmed by 8 bases and 1 base, with 11 bases remaining between them. CDR3 nucleotides: TGTGCCAGCGGCAGGGGCCTCCAAGAGACCCAGTACTTC. Protein product: CASGRGLQETQYF.

V usage is TRBV11-2 and J usage is TRBJ2-1; D is unclear. The V end was cut by 1 base, the J end by 0 bases, with 4 bases between. Germline V CDR1 and CDR2: SGHAT, FQNNGV. The CDR3 runs to 14 residues. The CDR3 sequence: CASSLAGSYNEQFF. CDR3 bases: TGTGCCAGCAGCTTAGCGGGCTCCTACAATGAGCAGTTCTTC. The full variable domain, completed using reference TRBV11-2 and TRBJ2-1, is EAGVAQSPRYKIIEKRQSVAFWCNPISGHATLYWYQQILGQGPKLLIQFQNNGVVDDSQLPKDRFSAERLKGVDSTLKIQPAKLEDSAVYLCASSLAGSYNEQFFGPGTRLTVL.

The CDR3 DNA reads as TGTGCCAGAAGCTGGACCGGACAGGACAAGACGCGCGCCTACGAGCAGTACTTC. Its protein product is CARSWTGQDKTRAYEQYF. V gene TRBV5-3 combines with J gene TRBJ2-7; 7 bases match TRBD1. TRBV5-3 is labeled an ORF, and its function is uncertain. V was clipped by 3 bases and J by 2 bases; unmatched bases: 17. CDR3 length: 18 residues.

The V and J genes are TRBV5-1 and TRBJ1-1; a weak D match, TRBD1 (6 bases). The CDR3 runs to 15 residues. V gave up 0 bases and J gave up 0 bases, with 9 bases separating them. Germline loops: CDR1 SGHRS, CDR2 YFSETQ. This CDR3 reads CASSLAQGMNTEAFF. CDR3 nucleotides: TGCGCCAGCAGCTTGGCGCAGGGGATGAACACTGAAGCTTTCTTT. Combining the CDR3 with reference TRBV5-1 and TRBJ1-1 gives the whole variable domain KAGVTQTPRYLIKTRGQQVTLSCSPISGHRSVSWYQQTPGQGLQFLFEYFSETQRNKGNFPGRFSGRQFSNSRSEMNVSTLELGDSALYLCASSLAQGMNTEAFFGQGTRLTVV.

V usage is TRBV5-6 and J usage is TRBJ1-1; 9 nucleotides line up with TRBD1. Germline-derived CDR1 and CDR2 are SGHDT and YYEEEE. The CDR3 extends over 15 amino acids. V dropped 0 bases and J dropped 4; count of bases not matched to a gene: 4. CDR3: CASSLGQGVRTEAFF. The CDR3 DNA reads as TGTGCCAGCAGCTTGGGACAGGGGGTGCGCACTGAAGCTTTCTTT.

This chain links TRBV30 with TRBJ1-1, with 7 bases that match TRBD1. The CDR3 is 13 amino acids. Germline V CDR1 and CDR2: GTSNPN, SVGIG (reference sequence). Trimming at V came to 2 bases and at J to 3 bases, leaving 3 bases not matched to a gene. The CDR3 coding sequence is TGTGCCTGGAGTTCCACAGGGGACACTGAAGCTTTCTTT. This gives the protein CAWSSTGDTEAFF.

The chain recombines TRBV28 with TRBJ2-7, with TRBD1 matching over 8 bases. The ends lost 3 bases at V and 6 bases at J; junction bases unmatched: 4. Germline CDR1 and CDR2: MDHEN and SYDVKM. CDR3 length equals 13 residues. CDR3 residues: CASSLQGAGEQYF. The CDR3 DNA is TGTGCCAGCAGTTTGCAGGGGGCCGGCGAGCAGTACTTC.

The V call is TRBV11-2, the J call TRBJ2-1; D unresolved. V lost 3 bases and J lost 9, with 3 bases in between. Germline lookup yields CDR1 SGHAT and CDR2 FQNNGV. The CDR3 loop spans 10 amino acids. The CDR3 loop is CASSFGEQFF. In DNA, the CDR3 is TGTGCCAGCAGCTTCGGTGAGCAGTTCTTC.

The chain combines TRBV6-4 with TRBJ2-1, with 11 bases lining up with TRBD2. The CDR3 runs 17 residues. The germline CDR1 and CDR2 sequences are MRHNA and SNTAGT. V lost 0 bases and J lost 5; bases outside the gene matches: 6. The CDR3 spells CASSDSKVAGGDNEQFF. The CDR3 DNA reads as TGTGCCAGCAGTGACTCCAAAGTAGCGGGAGGGGACAATGAGCAGTTCTTC.

V gene TRBV2 combines with J gene TRBJ1-2; 8 nucleotides align to TRBD1. The V gene's germline CDR1 is SNHLY and CDR2 FYNNEI. The ends lost 5 bases at V and 4 bases at J; junction bases unmatched: 9. This CDR3 contains 15 residues. The CDR3 coding sequence is TGTGCCAGCAGTCCCAACCCGACAGGGGCCTATGGCTACACCTTC. It encodes CASSPNPTGAYGYTF.

This clone was seen only a few times. The chain recombines TRBV18 with TRBJ1-5; D is perhaps TRBD1 (5 bases). V was clipped by 2 bases and J by 4 bases, with 12 bases between them. The CDR3 is made up of 15 amino acids. In germline, CDR1 is KGHSH, CDR2 LQKENI. The CDR3 region is CASSPGQGGNQPQHF. CDR3 in DNA: TGTGCCAGCTCACCAGGTCAGGGAGGTAATCAGCCCCAGCATTTT.

The V call is TRBV5-4, the J call TRBJ2-7; D is possibly TRBD2 (6 bases). The V and J ends lost 3 bases and 1 base respectively, with 14 bases between them. Germline V gives CDR1 SGHNT, CDR2 YYREEE (reference sequence). The CDR3 sequence is 15 residues long. Here the CDR3 DNA reads TGTGCCAGCAGCTCACCCGGGGGTCCTTCCTACGAGCAGTACTTC. It yields the protein CASSSPGGPSYEQYF.

The chain uses TRBV30 and TRBJ2-1; 13 bases are shared with TRBD2. The CDR3 contains 15 residues. J lost 6 bases, V lost 5 bases, and 7 bases had no gene match. From germline, CDR1 is GTSNPN and CDR2 SVGIG (reference sequence). The CDR3 is CAWEGLAGPVNEQFF. For the CDR3, the DNA is TGTGCCTGGGAGGGACTAGCGGGACCTGTCAATGAGCAGTTCTTC.

This clone appeared once. The V gene is TRBV27, the J gene TRBJ2-1; 7 bases fit TRBD2. This CDR3 comprises 16 residues. Germline trimming cut 2 bases from V and 0 bases from J; bases unmatched to any gene: 4. Looked up from germline, CDR1 is MNHEY and CDR2 is SMNVEV (reference sequence). The CDR3 sequence is CASSLTGGSSYNEQFF. The CDR3 DNA is TGTGCCAGCAGTTTAACCGGGGGGAGCTCCTACAATGAGCAGTTCTTC.